This is a list of T cell receptor beta chains from one sample in a study of blood T cells in healthy people across ages. TCRdb itself ran the 5' RACE reads through MiXCR, one entry per CDR3 protein. The sample lists about a million distinct CDR3 sequences; around 48% were seen once. Specimen: blood. The receptors stem from a man aged 25 to 40 in good health. Both conserved end residues are part of each CDR3. D genes are given only for firm matches. Not all rows give a size; the values are once, few, many and, for expanded clones, a class.

abundance: .; v_gene: TRBV7-8; j_gene: TRBJ2-5; d_gene: TRBD2; CDR3nt: TGTGCCAGCAGCCCTACCTGGGGACTAGCGTTCCAAGAGACCCAGTACTTC; CDR3aa: CASSPTWGLAFQETQYF
abundance: .; v_gene: TRBV28; j_gene: TRBJ1-5; d_gene: .; CDR3nt: TGTGCCAGCAGCGGCGCGGGGGCAGGACAGCCCCAGCATTTT; CDR3aa: CASSGAGAGQPQHF
abundance: .; v_gene: TRBV25-1; j_gene: TRBJ1-2; d_gene: .; CDR3nt: TGTCCCAGTTCGGGGGGGGCAGGTGGCTACACCTTC; CDR3aa: CPSSGGAGGYTF
abundance: few; v_gene: TRBV4-1; j_gene: TRBJ1-5; d_gene: .; CDR3nt: TGCGCCAGCAGCCGGTCTTCGGGGGACAATCAGCCCCAGCATTTT; CDR3aa: CASSRSSGDNQPQHF
abundance: .; v_gene: TRBV20-1; j_gene: TRBJ2-1; d_gene: TRBD2; CDR3nt: TGCAGTGCGAGAGGCGGGGGGGACTTCAATGAGCAGTTCTTC; CDR3aa: CSARGGGDFNEQFF
abundance: many; v_gene: TRBV28; j_gene: TRBJ2-1; d_gene: TRBD1; CDR3nt: TGTGCCAGCAGCTCCGGGACAGGGATTTACAATGAGCAGTTCTTC; CDR3aa: CASSSGTGIYNEQFF
abundance: .; v_gene: TRBV11-1; j_gene: TRBJ2-6; d_gene: .; CDR3nt: TGTGTCAGCAGCTTAAAGCGGGCGAAACTCTCTGGGGCCAACGTCCTGACTTTC; CDR3aa: CVSSLKRAKLSGANVLTF
abundance: .; v_gene: TRBV4-3; j_gene: TRBJ2-5; d_gene: TRBD2; CDR3nt: TGCGCCAGCAGCCAAGATGCGGCTAGCGGGGGTGAGCAGTACTTC; CDR3aa: CASSQDAASGGEQYF
abundance: .; v_gene: TRBV20-1; j_gene: TRBJ1-5; d_gene: .; CDR3nt: TGCAGTGCTAGAGATGTTCGGCATAACAATCAGCCCCAGCATTTT; CDR3aa: CSARDVRHNNQPQHF
abundance: .; v_gene: TRBV5-1; j_gene: TRBJ2-1; d_gene: .; CDR3nt: TGCGCCAGCAGCTCCTTCGGGCCCAATGAGCAGTTCTTC; CDR3aa: CASSSFGPNEQFF
abundance: .; v_gene: TRBV7-2; j_gene: TRBJ2-7; d_gene: .; CDR3nt: TGTGCCAGCAGTAGACAGTCCCGAGGGTACGAGCAGTACTTC; CDR3aa: CASSRQSRGYEQYF
abundance: few; v_gene: TRBV6-1; j_gene: TRBJ2-7; d_gene: TRBD1; CDR3nt: TGTGCCAGCAGTGAATCTCTTGGGACAGACGAGCAGTACTTC; CDR3aa: CASSESLGTDEQYF
abundance: once; v_gene: TRBV7-9; j_gene: TRBJ1-5; d_gene: .; CDR3nt: TGTGCCAGCAGCCGCACCGATCAGCCCCAGCATTTT; CDR3aa: CASSRTDQPQHF
abundance: .; v_gene: TRBV21-1; j_gene: TRBJ2-3; d_gene: .; CDR3nt: TGTGCCAGCAGCAAAGAGTTGGAGAGCCTAATAGATGCGCAGTATTTT; CDR3aa: CASSKELESLIDAQYF
abundance: .; v_gene: TRBV3-1; j_gene: TRBJ1-5; d_gene: .; CDR3nt: TGTGCCAGCAGCCAAGATCTGGGGATGGGGAATCAGCCCCAGCATTTT; CDR3aa: CASSQDLGMGNQPQHF
abundance: .; v_gene: TRBV7-9; j_gene: TRBJ2-5; d_gene: TRBD1; CDR3nt: TGTGCCAGCAGCCCACAGGGGGCGACAAAAGAGACCCAGTACTTC; CDR3aa: CASSPQGATKETQYF
abundance: .; v_gene: TRBV12-3/TRBV12-4; j_gene: TRBJ1-4; d_gene: .; CDR3nt: TGTGCCAGCAGTCTTCAAAGGGGAAAACTGTTTTTT; CDR3aa: CASSLQRGKLFF
abundance: .; v_gene: TRBV5-1; j_gene: TRBJ2-3; d_gene: .; CDR3nt: TGCGCCAGTAGTCCTAGCGTGGATACGCAGTATTTT; CDR3aa: CASSPSVDTQYF
abundance: .; v_gene: TRBV7-2; j_gene: TRBJ2-5; d_gene: .; CDR3nt: TGTGCCAGCAGCTTCTTAGCGGGACCACAGGGGGAGACCCAGTACTTC; CDR3aa: CASSFLAGPQGETQYF
abundance: few; v_gene: TRBV3-1; j_gene: TRBJ1-1; d_gene: .; CDR3nt: TGTGCCAGCAGCCAAGATGGGCTCAAGAACACTGAAGCTTTCTTT; CDR3aa: CASSQDGLKNTEAFF
abundance: few; v_gene: TRBV27; j_gene: TRBJ2-1; d_gene: .; CDR3nt: TGTGCCAGCAGTTGGCAGGAATACAATGAGCAGTTCTTC; CDR3aa: CASSWQEYNEQFF
abundance: few; v_gene: TRBV6-2/TRBV6-3; j_gene: TRBJ2-7; d_gene: .; CDR3nt: TGTGCCAGCAGTTACCAGACCGGGACATACTCCTACGAGCAGTACTTC; CDR3aa: CASSYQTGTYSYEQYF
abundance: few; v_gene: TRBV20-1; j_gene: TRBJ2-3; d_gene: .; CDR3nt: TGCAGTGCTAGAGGTCCCCCCGGGGTAGGGGGAACATCAGATACGCAGTATTTT; CDR3aa: CSARGPPGVGGTSDTQYF
abundance: .; v_gene: TRBV25-1; j_gene: TRBJ2-5; d_gene: .; CDR3nt: TGTGCCAGCAGTGAATGGGAGGAACAAGAGTCCCAGTACTTC; CDR3aa: CASSEWEEQESQYF
abundance: few; v_gene: TRBV9; j_gene: TRBJ2-1; d_gene: .; CDR3nt: TGTGCCAGCAGCGACCAAGCCTCCTACAATGAGCAGTTCTTC; CDR3aa: CASSDQASYNEQFF
abundance: few; v_gene: TRBV7-9; j_gene: TRBJ2-4; d_gene: .; CDR3nt: TGTGCCAGCATCCAAGATGGGGCTCCCAAAAACATTCAGTACTTC; CDR3aa: CASIQDGAPKNIQYF
abundance: once; v_gene: TRBV9; j_gene: TRBJ2-3; d_gene: TRBD2; CDR3nt: TGTGCCAGCAGCTCGAGACTAGCGGGGGGTTCTAGCACAGATACGCAGTATTTT; CDR3aa: CASSSRLAGGSSTDTQYF
abundance: .; v_gene: TRBV30; j_gene: TRBJ2-3; d_gene: .; CDR3nt: TGTGCCTGGGTCGGCGGCTCTAGCACAGATACGCAGTATTTT; CDR3aa: CAWVGGSSTDTQYF
abundance: few; v_gene: TRBV10-3; j_gene: TRBJ2-1; d_gene: .; CDR3nt: TGTGCCATCAGTGAGGTTATAAGCTCCTACAATGAGCAGTTCTTC; CDR3aa: CAISEVISSYNEQFF
abundance: few; v_gene: TRBV2; j_gene: TRBJ2-7; d_gene: .; CDR3nt: TGTGCCAGCAGTACCGTCGGGGGTATCGAGCAGTACTTC; CDR3aa: CASSTVGGIEQYF
abundance: few; v_gene: TRBV7-6; j_gene: TRBJ2-5; d_gene: .; CDR3nt: TGTGCCAGCAGCAATCGGCAGGGGACTGGGGAGACCCAGTACTTC; CDR3aa: CASSNRQGTGETQYF